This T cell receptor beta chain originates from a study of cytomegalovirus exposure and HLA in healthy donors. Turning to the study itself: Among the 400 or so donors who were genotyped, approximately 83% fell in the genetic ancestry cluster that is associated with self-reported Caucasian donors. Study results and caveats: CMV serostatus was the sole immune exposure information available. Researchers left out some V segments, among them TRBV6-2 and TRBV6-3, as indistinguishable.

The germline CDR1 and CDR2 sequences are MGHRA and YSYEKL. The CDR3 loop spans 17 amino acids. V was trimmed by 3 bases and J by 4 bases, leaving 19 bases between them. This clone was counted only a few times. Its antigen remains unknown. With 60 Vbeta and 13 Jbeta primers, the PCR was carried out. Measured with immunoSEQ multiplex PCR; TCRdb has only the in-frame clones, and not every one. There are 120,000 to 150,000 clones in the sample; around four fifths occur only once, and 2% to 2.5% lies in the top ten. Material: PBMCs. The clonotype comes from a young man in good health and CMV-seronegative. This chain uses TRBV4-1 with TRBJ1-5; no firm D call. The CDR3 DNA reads TGCGCCAGCAGCCAGGGAGGAGGTGGCACTTCAAATCAGCCCCAGCATTTT. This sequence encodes CASSQGGGGTSNQPQHF.